This T cell receptor beta chain derives from a study of blood T cell repertoires in COVID-19. The wider study: Sites across the United States, Italy and Spain contributed samples from acute and convalescent COVID-19. PBMCs, B-cell-depleted T cells, or T cells provided the cDNA or gDNA that made up the material.

The ends lost 5 bases at V and 6 bases at J; junction bases unmatched: 7. Germline lookup yields CDR1 KGHSH and CDR2 LQKENI. The CDR3 sequence is 14 residues long. The method was immunoSEQ multiplex PCR; TCRdb's version includes in-frame clones alone and lacks a portion of them. The sample has 100,000 to 150,000 clones; about 74% are singletons. The chain carries TRBV18 and TRBJ2-3; 8 bases match TRBD1. Sequenced material: peripheral blood. This receptor was obtained from a man older than 75 with COVID-19, enrolled during active disease. The DNA for the CDR3 is TGTGCCAGCTCATCAACACAGGGGGTCGATACGCAGTATTTT. This sequence encodes CASSSTQGVDTQYF.